These T cell receptor beta chains were read from a single sample in a study of blood T cell repertoires in COVID-19. The protocol was immunoSEQ multiplex PCR, while the TCRdb copy is restricted to in-frame clones and leaves out a portion. The repertoire consists of 200,000 to 250,000 clones, with 80% to 90% occurring once and the leading ten covering approximately 4.2%. Sequences were obtained from PBMCs or T cells enriched from blood (not recorded which). The receptors originated from a woman between 35 and 50 years old with acute COVID-19. CDR3s include the opening cysteine and the closing phenylalanine or tryptophan. Fields, in order: CDR3 length, J gene, clone size, V gene, D gene, CDR3 DNA, CDR3 protein. A D gene is named only where the DNA matches it firmly. Clone size is not always given. Where it is, it says once, few, many or a class for expanded clones.

16	TRBJ2-1	NA	TRBV29-1	TRBD2	TGCAGCGTTGCCAGGATAGCGGGAGTATCCTACAATGAGCAGTTCTTC	CSVARIAGVSYNEQFF
16	TRBJ2-2	NA	TRBV3-1/TRBV3-2	TRBD2	TGTGCCAGCAGCCCTGCGGGACTAGCGGCTTCCGGGGAGCTGTTTTTT	CASSPAGLAASGELFF
13	TRBJ1-5	NA	TRBV29-1	NA	TGCAGCGTTGCTCGGGGAGGGGGTCAGCCCCAGCATTTT	CSVARGGGQPQHF
16	TRBJ2-1	NA	TRBV6-4	TRBD2	TGTGCCAGCAGTGAATTCGGGACTAGCGGATACAATGAGCAGTTCTTC	CASSEFGTSGYNEQFF
15	TRBJ1-5	NA	TRBV10-3	TRBD1	TGTGCCATCAGTGAAGGGGGCCTAAGTAATCAGCCCCAGCATTTT	CAISEGGLSNQPQHF
16	TRBJ2-5	NA	TRBV27	TRBD1	TGTGCCAGTAGCAAGGAACCGGGACAGGGTCGGGAGACCCAGTACTTC	CASSKEPGQGRETQYF
13	TRBJ2-7	NA	TRBV6-5	TRBD1	TGTGCCAGCACCCGACAGGGGGCGAGCGAGCAGTACTTC	CASTRQGASEQYF
16	TRBJ2-3	NA	TRBV30	NA	TGTGCCTGGAGAGACAATACAGGGTATTGGAGGGATACGCAGTATTTT	CAWRDNTGYWRDTQYF
18	TRBJ2-1	NA	TRBV7-9	NA	TGTGCCAGCAGCTTAGCCGGGTCTCTAGAGGGAGCCCACAATGAGCAGTTCTTC	CASSLAGSLEGAHNEQFF
16	TRBJ2-1	NA	TRBV5-1	NA	TGCGCCAGCAGCTTGGCCCGGAGCGGGTTCTACAATGAGCAGTTCTTC	CASSLARSGFYNEQFF
14	TRBJ2-3	NA	TRBV7-6	NA	TGTGCCAGCAGCTTAGGAGTCAGCACAGATACGCAGTATTTT	CASSLGVSTDTQYF
14	TRBJ1-1	NA	TRBV7-2	TRBD1	TGTGCCAGCAGCCCTAAGGGGGCGAACACTGAAGCTTTCTTT	CASSPKGANTEAFF
14	TRBJ1-2	NA	TRBV7-9	TRBD1	TGTGCCAGCAGCACCAGACAGGGCAACTATGGCTACACCTTC	CASSTRQGNYGYTF
16	TRBJ1-3	NA	TRBV9	NA	TGTGCCAGCAGCGCCTACCAGGGCGCCGCCGGAAACACCATATATTTT	CASSAYQGAAGNTIYF
13	TRBJ2-2	NA	TRBV3-1/TRBV3-2	NA	TGTGCCAGCAGCCAAAGAGCAGGGAGGGAGCTGTTTTTT	CASSQRAGRELFF
15	TRBJ1-5	NA	TRBV7-9	TRBD1	TGTGCCAGCAGCTTAGTTGGACAGGGCAATCAGCCCCAGCATTTT	CASSLVGQGNQPQHF
13	TRBJ2-7	NA	TRBV6-5	NA	TGTGCCAGCTGGAGGGGGGGGAGCCACGAGCAGTACTTC	CASWRGGSHEQYF
15	TRBJ2-2	NA	TRBV5-5	NA	TGTGCCAGCAGCGTCGGGAGCCAGACAGTCGGGGAGCTGTTTTTT	CASSVGSQTVGELFF
17	TRBJ2-1	NA	TRBV11-3	NA	TGTGCCAGCAGCCCCCTGACTAGAGCAACCTCCTACAATGAGCAGTTCTTC	CASSPLTRATSYNEQFF
13	TRBJ2-1	NA	TRBV6-5	TRBD2	TGTGCCAGCAGTCAGGGACTAGCGGTTGAGCAGTTCTTC	CASSQGLAVEQFF
16	TRBJ2-7	NA	TRBV27	TRBD1	TGTGCCAGCAGTTTATCCGCCTCGGACAGGGCTTACGAGCAGTACTTC	CASSLSASDRAYEQYF
12	TRBJ1-5	NA	TRBV28	NA	TGTGCCAGCGGGCCGGGGAATCAGCCCCAGCATTTT	CASGPGNQPQHF
14	TRBJ2-5	NA	TRBV7-3	TRBD2	TGTGCCAGCAGCTTGATGGGGACTAGGGAGACCCAGTACTTC	CASSLMGTRETQYF
15	TRBJ1-1	NA	TRBV6-5	NA	TGTGCCAGCAGTTACTCGACTCGAGGATACACTGAAGCTTTCTTT	CASSYSTRGYTEAFF
14	TRBJ2-1	NA	TRBV12-5	NA	TGTGCTAGTGGCTTCACTAGCTCCTACAATGAGCAGTTCTTC	CASGFTSSYNEQFF
14	TRBJ1-1	NA	TRBV29-1	NA	TGCAGCGCCGGGGGGGGCTTTAGAGACACTGAAGCTTTCTTT	CSAGGGFRDTEAFF
15	TRBJ2-1	NA	TRBV11-3	TRBD1	TGTGCCAGCAGCTTAGTGGGACAGTCTTACAATGAGCAGTTCTTC	CASSLVGQSYNEQFF
14	TRBJ2-3	NA	TRBV29-1	TRBD2	TGCAGCGTCCTGGGCGGGGGGGGCACAGATACGCAGTATTTT	CSVLGGGGTDTQYF
15	TRBJ2-1	NA	TRBV19	TRBD2	TGTGCCAGTAGAGGGACTAGCGGGCCCTACAATGAGCAGTTCTTC	CASRGTSGPYNEQFF
13	TRBJ2-7	NA	TRBV7-9	TRBD2	TGTGCCAGCAGCCCGGGGGGGGGTTCCGAGCAGTACTTC	CASSPGGGSEQYF
12	TRBJ1-2	few	TRBV2	NA	TGTGCCATTCGACAGCGTTTCTATGGCTACACCTTC	CAIRQRFYGYTF
19	TRBJ2-6	NA	TRBV4-2	TRBD1	TGTGCCAGCAGCCACGATGGGACAGGGGGCGCTCCCGGGGCCAACGTCCTGACTTTC	CASSHDGTGGAPGANVLTF
12	TRBJ2-6	NA	TRBV28	NA	TGTGCTACCGCAGCTGGGGCCAACGTCCTGACTTTC	CATAAGANVLTF
15	TRBJ2-5	few	TRBV5-4	TRBD2	TGTGCCAGCAGCTTGGGACTAGCGGGAGGAGAGACCCAGTACTTC	CASSLGLAGGETQYF
14	TRBJ1-6	NA	TRBV19	TRBD1	TGTGCCAGTAGTGACGGACAGGCCGGAGAGTCCCTCCACTTT	CASSDGQAGESLHF
15	TRBJ1-2	NA	TRBV11-2	NA	TGTGCCAGCAGCTTAGATCGTATAGAAAACTATGGCTACACCTTC	CASSLDRIENYGYTF
21	TRBJ1-6	few	TRBV24-1	TRBD1	TGTGCCACCAGTGACCGGACAGGGGGCGGCTCGCCACTGGGGCACAATTCACCCCTCCACTTT	CATSDRTGGGSPLGHNSPLHF
16	TRBJ2-1	once	TRBV4-2	TRBD2	TGTGCCAGCAGCTACCTGGGACTAGTTGGTTACAATGAGCAGTTCTTC	CASSYLGLVGYNEQFF
14	TRBJ2-2	NA	TRBV14	TRBD1	TGTGCCAGCAGGGGGACAGGGCGTACCGGGGAGCTGTTTTTT	CASRGTGRTGELFF
15	TRBJ2-1	NA	TRBV20-1	NA	TGCAGTGCTAGTTACCCGGCAGGGGTCTACAATGAGCAGTTCTTC	CSASYPAGVYNEQFF
15	TRBJ2-3	NA	TRBV5-1	NA	TGCGCCAGCAGCAACGAGAAGAGTCGGACAGATACGCAGTATTTT	CASSNEKSRTDTQYF
15	TRBJ2-5	NA	TRBV4-3	NA	TGCGCCAGCAGTCGAGTGACTGCGGCGCAAGAGACCCAGTACTTC	CASSRVTAAQETQYF
13	TRBJ2-7	NA	TRBV7-2	NA	TGTGCCAGCAGGGTGGCGGGGCCCGGCGAGCAGTACTTC	CASRVAGPGEQYF
14	TRBJ1-4	NA	TRBV18	NA	TGTGCCAGCTCACCGAGGCAAGTGTTCGAAAAACTGTTTTTT	CASSPRQVFEKLFF
14	TRBJ1-2	NA	TRBV7-8	TRBD1	TGTGCCAGCAGCTTAGACAGGGGTGGATATGGCTACACCTTC	CASSLDRGGYGYTF
16	TRBJ1-5	NA	TRBV28	NA	TGTGCCAGCAGTTTCCAAGGGGCCTCATGGAGTCAGCCCCAGCATTTT	CASSFQGASWSQPQHF
15	TRBJ2-1	NA	TRBV11-2	NA	TGTGCCAGCGGATCCCCGGGACTCCTATACAATGAGCAGTTCTTC	CASGSPGLLYNEQFF
14	TRBJ1-1	NA	TRBV29-1	NA	TGCCCGACAGAACATCAGGGTCGTTATGCTGAAGCTTTCTTT	CPTEHQGRYAEAFF